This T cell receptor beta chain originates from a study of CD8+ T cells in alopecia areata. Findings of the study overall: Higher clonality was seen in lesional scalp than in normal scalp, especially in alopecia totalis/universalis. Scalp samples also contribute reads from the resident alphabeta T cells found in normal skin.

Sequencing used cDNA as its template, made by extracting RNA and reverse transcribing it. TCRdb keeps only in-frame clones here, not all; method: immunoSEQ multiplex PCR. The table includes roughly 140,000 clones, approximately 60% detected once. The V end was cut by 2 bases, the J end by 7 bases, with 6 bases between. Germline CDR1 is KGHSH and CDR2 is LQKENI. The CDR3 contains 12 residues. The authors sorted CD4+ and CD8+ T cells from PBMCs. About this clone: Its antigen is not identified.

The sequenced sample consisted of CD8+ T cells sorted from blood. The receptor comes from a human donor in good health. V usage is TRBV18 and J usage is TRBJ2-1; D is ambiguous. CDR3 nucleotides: TGTGCCAGCTCACCAATTGGGAATGAGCAGTTCTTC. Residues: CASSPIGNEQFF.